These 5 T cell receptor beta chains were all obtained from the same sample, sequenced in a study of cytomegalovirus exposure and HLA in healthy donors. In the PCR, 60 Vbeta and 13 Jbeta primers were used. Data came from immunoSEQ multiplex PCR; TCRdb stores just in-frame clones and leaves some out. This repertoire shows 150,000 to 200,000 clones, approximately 80% found once; its top ten account for roughly 6.7%. The sequenced sample was PBMCs. The receptors shown here come from a man aged 50 to 60 in good health and CMV-seropositive.

The chain carries TRBV27 and TRBJ2-2, with TRBD1 identical over 9 bases. The CDR3 covers 15 residues. CDR1 and CDR2 from the germline V gene are MNHEY and SMNVEV (reference sequence). The trim removed 3 bases at V and 4 bases at J, leaving 3 bases unmatched. The CDR3 loop is CASSLGQGVTGELFF. The CDR3 bases are TGTGCCAGCAGTTTGGGACAGGGAGTCACCGGGGAGCTGTTTTTT.

The chain's CDR3 is CASSWGQGVNQPQHF. The DNA for the CDR3 is TGTGCCAGCAGCTGGGGACAGGGGGTAAATCAGCCCCAGCATTTT. The chain employs TRBV7-2 and TRBJ1-5, with TRBD1 matching over 11 bases. Losses at the gene ends were 4 bases for V and 4 bases for J; bases not matched to a gene: 3. The CDR3 is made up of 15 amino acids. Germline V CDR1 and CDR2: SGHTA, FQGNSA. Variable domain in full (rest from reference TRBV7-2 and TRBJ1-5): GAGVSQSPSNKVTEKGKDVELRCDPISGHTALYWYRQSLGQGLEFLIYFQGNSAPDKSGLPSDRFSAERTGGSVSTLTIQRTQQEDSAVYLCASSWGQGVNQPQHFGDGTRLSIL.

The V call is TRBV29-1, the J call TRBJ1-1; the D gene is possibly TRBD1 (5 bases). This CDR3 has 14 amino acids. Trimming shortened V by 4 bases and J by 5 bases, and 17 bases separated the two germline ends. Germline V gene lookup returns CDR1 SQVTM and CDR2 ANQGSEA. CDR3 region: CSVGLGAVWTEAFF. The CDR3 coding sequence is TGCAGCGTTGGGTTAGGGGCGGTGTGGACTGAAGCTTTCTTT.

The rearrangement links TRBV10-1 to TRBJ2-1; D remains ambiguous. CDR1 WNHNN and CDR2 SYGVQD come from the germline V gene (reference sequence). CDR3 length: 13 residues. Trimming cost V 9 bases and J 1 base, with 10 bases left between them. DNA of the CDR3: TGCGCCAGTTCAACTGAATCCTACAATGAGCAGTTCTTC. Encoded protein: CASSTESYNEQFF.

The rearrangement links TRBV19 to TRBJ1-6, with a possible D match to TRBD1 (5 bases). The germline CDR1 and CDR2 sequences are LNHDA and SQIVND (reference sequence). The CDR3 totals 12 residues. V was pared by 4 bases and J by 7 bases, with 5 bases between. CDR3 loop: CASSRQNSPLHF. The CDR3 DNA follows: TGTGCCAGTAGTAGACAGAATTCACCCCTCCACTTT.